One sample yielded the 23 T cell receptor beta chains listed below, sequenced in a study of blood T cells in healthy people across ages. A second PCR, run for about 7 to 11 cycles, used a sample-barcoded 5' primer plus a J-beta primer mix. TCRdb analysed the 5' RACE reads with MiXCR anew, one entry per CDR3 protein. The sample contains some 900,000 distinct CDR3 sequences, around 48% of which appear only once. Sequencing input: blood. These receptor sequences come from a young man in good health.

V is TRBV24-1 and J is TRBJ2-1, with 8 positions matching TRBD2. Germline loops: CDR1 KGHDR, CDR2 SFDVKD. V lost 4 bases to trimming and J lost 2 bases; unmatched junction nucleotides: 9. The CDR3 is 17 amino acids. CDR3 in amino acids: CATSDKKRGKTYNEQFF. CDR3 bases: TGTGCCACCAGTGACAAAAAGCGGGGGAAAACCTACAATGAGCAGTTCTTC.

The genes are TRBV6-6 and TRBJ1-3, with D possibly TRBD1 on 6 matching bases. The germline gives CDR1 MNHNY, CDR2 SVGAGI (reference sequence). Trimming cost V 6 bases and J 2 bases, with 11 bases left between them. This CDR3 comprises 14 residues. CDR3 amino acids: CASSPRTAGNTIYF. The CDR3 DNA reads as TGTGCCAGCAGCCCGCGGACAGCTGGAAACACCATATATTTT.

The rearrangement joins TRBV3-1 to TRBJ1-4; no reliable D call. CDR1 and CDR2 from the germline V gene are LGHDT and YNNKEL (reference sequence). The CDR3 spans 16 residues. Trimming pared 1 base from V and 6 bases from J, leaving 15 bases between. The CDR3 nucleotides are TGTGCCAGCAGCCAAGTTATAGGGTCCGGGGATGAAAAACTGTTTTTT. Its translation is CASSQVIGSGDEKLFF.

This clonotype was found a few times. This rearrangement joins TRBV7-9 to TRBJ1-4; D gene ambiguous. The CDR3 extends over 15 amino acids. The germline V gene encodes CDR1 SEHNR and CDR2 FQNEAQ (reference sequence). Trimming stripped 6 bases from V and 4 bases from J, with 15 bases between. The CDR3 DNA reads as TGTGCCAGCAGTTCCTCCACGGGTTTTAATGAAAAACTGTTTTTT. Encoded protein: CASSSSTGFNEKLFF.

The chain links TRBV7-2 to TRBJ2-1; 9 nucleotides align to TRBD1. The CDR3 covers 15 residues. Germline values: CDR1 SGHTA, CDR2 FQGNSA. The ends lost 5 bases at V and 6 bases at J; junction bases unmatched: 8. As DNA, the CDR3 is TGTGCCAGCAGCCTCGGACAGGGGTCGGTCAATGAGCAGTTCTTC. Protein product: CASSLGQGSVNEQFF.

The chain joins TRBV5-1 to TRBJ1-1; unclear D gene. CDR1 and CDR2 (germline): SGHRS, YFSETQ. Trimming cost V 0 bases and J 3 bases, with 9 bases left between them. The CDR3 has 14 amino acids. The chain's CDR3 is CASSLGTSDTEAFF. CDR3 in DNA: TGCGCCAGCAGCTTGGGTACTTCGGACACTGAAGCTTTCTTT.

The CDR3 DNA follows: TGCAGTGGTAGCGGTCCCTCCTACGAGCAGTACTTC. Translating it yields CSGSGPSYEQYF. J is TRBJ2-7 and V is TRBV20-1, with D tentatively TRBD2 (6 bases). Germline CDR1 is DFQATT and CDR2 is SNEGSKA (reference sequence). The V and J ends lost 7 bases and 0 bases respectively, with 10 bases between them. CDR3 length: 12 amino acids.

This rearrangement joins TRBV29-1 to TRBJ1-4; D is undetermined. CDR3 length: 13 residues. Germline V gene lookup returns CDR1 SQVTM and CDR2 ANQGSEA. Trimming shortened V by 1 base and J by 7 bases, and 10 bases separated the two germline ends. The CDR3 nucleotides read TGCAGCGTTGAAGCCCCCCTCTCTGAAAAACTGTTTTTT. This gives the protein CSVEAPLSEKLFF.

This chain connects TRBV28 to TRBJ2-6; 7 bases fit TRBD1. The CDR3 consists of 16 residues. J was trimmed by 0 bases and V by 6 bases; bases with no gene match: 5. The germline CDR1 and CDR2 sequences are MDHEN and SYDVKM. The chain's CDR3 is CASRVQGRSGANVLTF. For the CDR3, the DNA is TGTGCCAGCAGAGTACAGGGGCGCTCTGGGGCCAACGTCCTGACTTTC.

The chain recombines TRBV18 with TRBJ2-3; D is ambiguous. The germline gives CDR1 KGHSH, CDR2 LQKENI. The CDR3 spans 15 residues. V was shortened by 3 bases and J by 2 bases, with 12 bases between the two germline ends. CDR3 sequence (DNA): TGTGCCAGCTCACCCCAGACCACATCCACAGATACGCAGTATTTT. Translated, it gives CASSPQTTSTDTQYF.

The chain joins TRBV7-9 to TRBJ2-5; D is unclear. The germline V gene encodes CDR1 SEHNR and CDR2 FQNEAQ (reference sequence). V dropped 3 bases and J dropped 13 bases, with 15 bases sitting between them. The CDR3 length is 12 residues. CDR3 in DNA: TGTGCCAGCAGCTTGTTAGCCGCCCCTTGGTACTTC. Translated, it gives CASSLLAAPWYF.

This sequence joins TRBV6-2 or TRBV6-3 and TRBJ2-1; 7 bases align to TRBD2. From germline, CDR1 is MNHEY and CDR2 SVGEGT. This CDR3 is built from 14 residues. The junction had 7 bases not matched to a gene; V was cut back by 7 bases and J by 4 bases. CDR3 in DNA: TGTGCCAGCACCGATAGCGGGCGTTACAATGAGCAGTTCTTC. It encodes CASTDSGRYNEQFF.

This chain joins TRBV3-1 and TRBJ2-7; a weak D match, TRBD1 (7 bases). This CDR3 is 14 amino acids long. Trimming removed 3 bases from V and 3 bases from J, with 12 bases in between. CDR1 and CDR2 (germline): LGHDT, YNNKEL (reference sequence). The CDR3 here is CASSHGGGFYEQYF. The CDR3 DNA follows: TGTGCCAGCAGCCATGGAGGGGGCTTCTACGAGCAGTACTTC.

This clonotype was observed a single time. One junction end does not reproduce the germline sequence, and a read error may be involved. This sequence joins TRBV11-3 and TRBJ2-2; TRBD2 might be the D (5 bases). The CDR3 has 15 amino acids. Germline V CDR1 and CDR2: SGHNT, YENEEA. DNA of the CDR3: TGTACCAGCAGCTTATCCGGACTGAACACCGGGGAGCTGTTTTTT. It translates to CTSSLSGLNTGELFF.

The V call is TRBV12-3 or TRBV12-4, the J call TRBJ2-7, with 7 bases identical to TRBD1. The CDR3 runs 16 residues. With V trimmed by 6 bases and J by 0 bases, 11 bases remained unmatched. CDR3 protein: CASSRIPGQPSYEQYF. CDR3 nucleotides: TGTGCCAGCAGCAGAATTCCGGGACAGCCCTCCTACGAGCAGTACTTC.

This chain joins TRBV4-2 and TRBJ2-7; a weak D match, TRBD2 (6 bases). Between the trimmed V and J ends, which lost 2 bases and 3 bases, there was a span of 17 bases. The CDR3 is made up of 16 amino acids. The germline V gene has CDR1 LGHNA and CDR2 YNFKEQ. The CDR3 spells CASSQFEYRGVYEQYF. CDR3 sequence (DNA): TGTGCCAGCAGCCAATTTGAGTACCGCGGGGTCTACGAGCAGTACTTC.

The rearrangement joins TRBV6-5 to TRBJ2-1; TRBD1 aligns across 12 bases. The CDR3 covers 18 residues. The junction had 9 bases not matched to a gene; V was cut back by 0 bases and J by 6 bases. Germline CDR1 reads MNHEY; CDR2 reads SVGAGI. This CDR3 is CASSYSLGGDRGLNEQFF. The CDR3 DNA sequence: TGTGCCAGCAGTTACTCGTTAGGTGGGGACAGGGGGCTCAATGAGCAGTTCTTC.

V usage is TRBV6-4 and J usage is TRBJ2-3; 7 bases map to TRBD1. Germline lookup yields CDR1 MRHNA and CDR2 SNTAGT. The V segment lost 3 bases and the J segment 5 bases; nucleotides outside the gene matches: 5. The CDR3 totals 14 residues. The CDR3 sequence is CASSELAGGDTQYF. The CDR3 region has the DNA TGTGCCAGCAGTGAGTTGGCAGGGGGAGATACGCAGTATTTT.

This chain links TRBV2 with TRBJ1-2; maybe TRBD1 (5 bases). Between the trimmed V and J ends, which lost 2 bases and 6 bases, there was a span of 13 bases. CDR3 length: 14 amino acids. Germline V gene data show CDR1 as SNHLY and CDR2 as FYNNEI. DNA of the CDR3: TGTGCCAGCAGTGAAAGGGGATCCAGAGATGGCTACACCTTC. This gives the protein CASSERGSRDGYTF.

A single count supports this clonotype. CDR3 nucleotide sequence: TGTGCCAGCAGTCCCCGGGGGAGAGGGGCCAACGTCCTGACTTTC. Protein sequence: CASSPRGRGANVLTF. This chain joins TRBV6-2 or TRBV6-3 and TRBJ2-6, with D perhaps TRBD2 (6 bases). Per germline, CDR1 MNHEY and CDR2 SVGEGT. The CDR3 is made up of 15 amino acids. Trimming shortened V by 5 bases and J by 4 bases, and 12 bases separated the two germline ends.

The V call is TRBV2, the J call TRBJ1-2; D remains ambiguous. Germline V gene sequence: CDR1 SNHLY, CDR2 FYNNEI. The CDR3 totals 14 residues. V lost 3 bases and J lost 7, with 15 bases in between. Here the CDR3 DNA reads TGTGCCAGCAGTGACCTCCAAGGCCTGGGTGGCTACACCTTC. It specifies CASSDLQGLGGYTF.

This clonotype was seen only once. V is TRBV20-1 and J is TRBJ2-7; 10 bases match TRBD2. The better agreement between TRBJ2-5 and the DNA end casts doubt on the J call. Germline CDR1 and CDR2: DFQATT and SNEGSKA (reference sequence). This CDR3 has 15 amino acids. The CDR3 nucleotides read TGCAGTGCTAGGGCTGTAGCGGGGGGTTTTGGGACCCAGTACTTC. It yields the protein CSARAVAGGFGTQYF.

This clonotype was picked up a small number of times. This rearrangement joins TRBV5-1 to TRBJ1-2; D might be TRBD1 (5 bases). CDR1 SGHRS and CDR2 YFSETQ come from the germline V gene. The germline V and J ends were trimmed by 4 bases and 1 base, with 20 bases remaining between them. This CDR3 has 17 residues. CDR3 sequence (DNA): TGCGCCAGCAGCCCGGCGCCCGGGACGGTGGGTAACTATGGCTACACCTTC. Residues: CASSPAPGTVGNYGYTF.